This is a list of T cell receptor beta chains from one sample in a study of T-cell memory formation after mild COVID-19. MiXCR, run by TCRdb on the 5' RACE reads, gives a single entry per CDR3 protein. The table records around 29,000 distinct CDR3 sequences, 10% to 15% of them present only once. The specimen sequenced was PBMCs or a T cell subset sorted from them (not recorded which). The receptors shown here come from an adult woman who had mild COVID-19 (a few samples of this study predate the infection). Cell type and time point are not known. Each CDR3 is given with its conserved first and last residue.

CDR3: CAWSVIRGGSNEQFF
J: TRBJ2-1
V: TRBV30

CDR3: CASSEGEGLGSTEAFF
J: TRBJ1-1
V: TRBV6-1

CDR3: CASSKLAGQEFYGYTF
J: TRBJ1-2
V: TRBV7-9

CDR3: CASSLAGADTQYF
J: TRBJ2-3
V: TRBV7-2

CDR3: CASSPQIGTSQGEQFF
J: TRBJ2-1
V: TRBV5-1

CDR3: CSAGRGARETQYF
J: TRBJ2-5
V: TRBV20-1

CDR3: CATSSGRVRRGASYNEQFF
J: TRBJ2-1
V: TRBV24-1

CDR3: CASSQDRGYEQYF
J: TRBJ2-7
V: TRBV4-1

CDR3: CASSRGPSGSGEGMELFF
J: TRBJ1-4
V: TRBV4-1

CDR3: CASSFRGRHQPQHF
J: TRBJ1-5
V: TRBV28

CDR3: CAWSVPSGRANTQYF
J: TRBJ2-3
V: TRBV30

CDR3: CASSPVPYDGYTF
J: TRBJ1-2
V: TRBV18

CDR3: CASSYVPPGQGGLGYTF
J: TRBJ1-2
V: TRBV6-2/TRBV6-3

CDR3: CSVEGTGIGTEAFF
J: TRBJ1-1
V: TRBV29-1

CDR3: CATSDWGRDNGYTF
J: TRBJ1-2
V: TRBV24-1

CDR3: CASSQVVAGVFQETQYF
J: TRBJ2-5
V: TRBV4-1

CDR3: CASSPESGGAQYF
J: TRBJ2-3
V: TRBV7-3

CDR3: CSAPKSGAFAKNIQYF
J: TRBJ2-4
V: TRBV20-1

CDR3: CASSQQAANYGYTF
J: TRBJ1-2
V: TRBV11-2

CDR3: CASSLAGTSGMGEQFF
J: TRBJ2-1
V: TRBV7-9

CDR3: CATAPGPKNIQYF
J: TRBJ2-4
V: TRBV15

CDR3: CSASSVTGDQETQYF
J: TRBJ2-5
V: TRBV20-1

CDR3: CASSNPGQGAAEAFF
J: TRBJ1-1
V: TRBV6-5

CDR3: CASSLIAGKAGELFF
J: TRBJ2-2
V: TRBV5-1

CDR3: CSATEGTPKVEISLETQYF
J: TRBJ2-5
V: TRBV20-1

CDR3: CASSPSGLAGVHHTDTQYF
J: TRBJ2-3
V: TRBV7-9

CDR3: CASSYRGQSNQPQHF
J: TRBJ1-5
V: TRBV5-8

CDR3: CASSLTGGGNTEAFF
J: TRBJ1-1
V: TRBV7-3

CDR3: CASSARVDGSYEQYF
J: TRBJ2-7
V: TRBV9

CDR3: CAKVTYIPEEARLGAFF
J: TRBJ1-1
V: TRBV19

CDR3: CATSRDFGGALSYEQYF
J: TRBJ2-7
V: TRBV15

CDR3: CATSRPFSGSTDTQYF
J: TRBJ2-3
V: TRBV15

CDR3: CASSRNNLRDTQYF
J: TRBJ2-3
V: TRBV11-2

CDR3: CASSQVSGKPYEQYF
J: TRBJ2-7
V: TRBV4-1

CDR3: CASSPGGSEQYF
J: TRBJ2-7
V: TRBV6-5

CDR3: CASSLGTSAYEQYF
J: TRBJ2-7
V: TRBV12-3/TRBV12-4

CDR3: CASSQGNTEAFF
J: TRBJ1-1
V: TRBV18

CDR3: CASSFGLAGGADTQYF
J: TRBJ2-3
V: TRBV5-6

CDR3: CSARDGWRNSPLHF
J: TRBJ1-6
V: TRBV20-1

CDR3: CAISESTNTRLGETQYF
J: TRBJ2-5
V: TRBV10-3

CDR3: CASSILSAANTGELFF
J: TRBJ2-2
V: TRBV6-6

CDR3: CATSRAGTGLHEQYF
J: TRBJ2-7
V: TRBV24-1

CDR3: CASTPGYGQNYEQYF
J: TRBJ2-7
V: TRBV6-1

CDR3: CASSPQGAERGKQFF
J: TRBJ2-1
V: TRBV3-1

CDR3: CASSQERGSGAETQYF
J: TRBJ2-5
V: TRBV4-1

CDR3: CAWSRGGFVDNSPLHF
J: TRBJ1-6
V: TRBV30

CDR3: CSVGISGRTDTQYF
J: TRBJ2-3
V: TRBV29-1

CDR3: CASRKGDTGELFF
J: TRBJ2-2
V: TRBV7-2

CDR3: CASSILDRHSTDTQYF
J: TRBJ2-3
V: TRBV7-3

CDR3: CASSLGRGQNQPQHF
J: TRBJ1-5
V: TRBV7-9

CDR3: CASSPTGGRTENSPLHF
J: TRBJ1-6
V: TRBV12-3/TRBV12-4

CDR3: CASSPMGGLYNEQFF
J: TRBJ2-1
V: TRBV7-9

CDR3: CASSFSSGTDTQYF
J: TRBJ2-3
V: TRBV5-1

CDR3: CASSDSSGDYNEQFF
J: TRBJ2-1
V: TRBV6-4

CDR3: CASSLAGASQAFF
J: TRBJ1-1
V: TRBV12-3/TRBV12-4

CDR3: CASKNRAGAVYNEQFF
J: TRBJ2-1
V: TRBV2